This TCR beta chain was found in a study of early stage breast cancer tumors. Looking at the study overall: Samples were sequenced at approximately 9.5-fold average coverage. Overall study findings and caveats: Bulk DNA sequencing of unsorted cells missed chain pairing and markers. Enriched TCRB sequences shared across patients were mostly commonly generated sequences.

The germline V gene encodes CDR1 LNHDA and CDR2 SQIVND (reference sequence). V was clipped by 5 bases and J by 0 bases, with 11 bases between them. There are 15 residues in the CDR3. Profiled with immunoSEQ multiplex PCR; TCRdb holds only in-frame clones, not every one. The repertoire consists of about 31,000 clones, with more than 65% occurring once and the leading ten covering 4% to 5%. This clone was recorded a few times. Its antigen remains unknown. This TCR was recovered from a person aged 35-50 years with breast cancer. Input material: blood. V gene TRBV19 combines with J gene TRBJ1-5; D gene unclear. The CDR3 reads CASSARLGSNQPQHF. The CDR3 DNA reads as TGTGCCAGTAGTGCCCGCCTGGGTAGCAATCAGCCCCAGCATTTT. Looking up the rest from reference TRBV19 and TRBJ1-5 gives the full variable domain: DGGITQSPKYLFRKEGQNVTLSCEQNLNHDAMYWYRQDPGQGLRLIYYSQIVNDFQKGDIAEGYSVSREKKESFPLTVTSAQKNPTAFYLCASSARLGSNQPQHFGDGTRLSIL.